This T cell receptor beta chain is from a study of blood T cell repertoires in COVID-19 (dated by TCRdb to 2019 to 2021). Notes on the research overall: Collaborator samples came from the United States, Italy and Spain and covered acute and convalescent phases of COVID-19. The prospective study material was composed of cDNA or gDNA derived from T cells, B-cell-depleted T cells, or PBMCs. Subjects who had been exposed to COVID-19, were actively infected with it, or had recovered from it provided the deeply sampled blood TCRbeta repertoires that made up the dataset. The repertoires were released in a freely available public database meant as a resource for research on the immune response to SARS-CoV-2. The samples were drawn from the first 160 participants of the ongoing ImmuneRACE study and from roughly 1,300 subjects provided by 6 global collaborators. Nearly every sample came with metadata listing a de-identified subject ID, COVID-19 status, age in years and sex. Where available, HLA class I and class II types were obtained from metadata supplied by the sample provider rather than from assay-based typing.

Collaborating institutions collected whole blood in K2EDTA tubes following their own protocols. For TCRbeta analysis, collaborators shipped samples as frozen whole blood, isolated PBMCs, or DNA extracted from either of those sample types. Overall results and qualifications from the work: How much clinical and demographic metadata was included differed by source and by participant, and the metadata was provided uncurated.

TCRbeta CDR3 regions were amplified from genomic DNA using the immunoSEQ Assay, a bias-controlled multiplex PCR. Per the source publication's procedure: Nucleated cell counts per sample were estimated from amplification of reference gene primers within the assay. To quantify the absolute abundance of each unique TCRbeta CDR3 rearrangement, sequence reads were collapsed and filtered. For each sample, productive Simpson clonality was calculated by taking the square root of Simpson's diversity index across productive rearrangements. The table comes from immuneACCESS by way of TCRdb, which keeps in-frame sequences with V and J called. Part of the clones is missing from these tables; in studies checked, under half for an unresolved V gene and the rest for unknown reasons. V and J calls plus clone size are reproduced from that table; the DNA served to infer D and trimming. Here the sample has some 120,000 clones; roughly 83% occur a single time. 16% of the sample is held by the ten biggest clonotypes.

In the case of this clone: No cognate antigen has been identified for it. No much larger clone is present one base from it, and per-base qualities are unavailable.

At the junction V is shortened by 5 bases and J by 11 bases, with 24 bases in between. The CDR3 numbers 16 residues from cysteine through phenylalanine. The CDR3 DNA has 48 bases and is translated from base 1. CDR1 and CDR2, per the germline V gene (reference sequence), are LNHDA and SQIVND. The sequenced sample consisted of peripheral blood. The V gene is TRBV19 and the J gene is TRBJ1-4; a tentative D call is TRBD1 (6 bases match). This clonotype was obtained from a woman in her 50s with acute or convalescent COVID-19. DNA sequence: TGTGCCAGTAGTGCACGGGACACCCTCTTCGGTGGGAAACTGTTTTTT. This codes for CASSARDTLFGGKLFF.